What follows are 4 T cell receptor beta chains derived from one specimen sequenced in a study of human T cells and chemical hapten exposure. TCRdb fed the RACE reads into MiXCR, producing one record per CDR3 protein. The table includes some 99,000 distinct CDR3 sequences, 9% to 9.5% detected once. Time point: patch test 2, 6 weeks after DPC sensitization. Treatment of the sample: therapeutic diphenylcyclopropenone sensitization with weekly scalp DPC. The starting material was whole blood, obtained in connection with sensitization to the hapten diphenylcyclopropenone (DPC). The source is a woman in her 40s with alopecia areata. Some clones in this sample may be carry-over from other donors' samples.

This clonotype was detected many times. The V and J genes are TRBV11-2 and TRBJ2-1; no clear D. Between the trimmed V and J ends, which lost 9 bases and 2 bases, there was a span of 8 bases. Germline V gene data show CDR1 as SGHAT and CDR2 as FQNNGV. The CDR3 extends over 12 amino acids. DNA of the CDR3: TGTGCCAGTAAAATACCCTACAATGAGCAGTTCTTC. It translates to CASKIPYNEQFF.

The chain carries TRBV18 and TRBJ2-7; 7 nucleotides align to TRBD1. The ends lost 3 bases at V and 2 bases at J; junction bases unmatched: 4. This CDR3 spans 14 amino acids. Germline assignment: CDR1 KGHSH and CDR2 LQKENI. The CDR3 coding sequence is TGTGCCAGCTCACCGGACAGGCGACCCTACGAGCAGTACTTC. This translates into CASSPDRRPYEQYF.

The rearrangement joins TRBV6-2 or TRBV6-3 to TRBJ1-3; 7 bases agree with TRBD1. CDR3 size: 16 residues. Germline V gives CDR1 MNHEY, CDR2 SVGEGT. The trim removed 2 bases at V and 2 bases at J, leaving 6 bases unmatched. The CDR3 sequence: CASSYPTGQPGNTIYF. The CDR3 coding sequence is TGTGCCAGCAGTTACCCGACGGGACAGCCTGGAAACACCATATATTTT.

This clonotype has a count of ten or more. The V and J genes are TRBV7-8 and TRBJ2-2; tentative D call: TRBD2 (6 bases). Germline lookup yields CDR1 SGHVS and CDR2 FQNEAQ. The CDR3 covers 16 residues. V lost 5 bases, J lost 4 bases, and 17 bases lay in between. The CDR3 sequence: CASSVEQVGGTGELFF. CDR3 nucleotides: TGTGCCAGCAGCGTGGAACAGGTGGGGGGCACCGGGGAGCTGTTTTTT.